This T cell receptor (beta chain) was recorded in a study of blood T cell repertoires in COVID-19 (dated by TCRdb to 2018 to 2021). A note on the overall study: Samples from collaborators originated in the United States, Italy and Spain and spanned both the acute and convalescent phases of COVID-19. Samples came from the ongoing ImmuneRACE study (first 160 participants) plus 1,254 subjects from 6 global collaborators. The dataset comprised deeply sampled blood TCRbeta repertoires from subjects exposed to, actively infected with, or recovered from COVID-19. The sample metadata nearly always contained a de-identified subject ID, COVID-19 status, age in years and sex. The prospective study material was composed of cDNA or gDNA derived from T cells, B-cell-depleted T cells, or PBMCs. Where HLA class I and class II types were available, the types were taken from metadata supplied by the sample provider, not from assay-based typing. The repertoires were made available in a free public database intended to serve as a resource for research on the immune response to SARS-CoV-2.

TCRbeta CDR3 regions were amplified from genomic DNA using the immunoSEQ Assay, a bias-controlled multiplex PCR. The paper's processing steps were these. Within the assay, amplification of reference gene primers was used to estimate how many nucleated cells each sample contained. Sequence reads were collapsed and filtered to measure the absolute abundance of every unique TCRbeta CDR3 rearrangement. For each sample, productive Simpson clonality was calculated as the square root of Simpson's diversity index across productive rearrangements. The source is immuneACCESS, and TCRdb retained only in-frame sequences with V and J called. Part of the clones is not carried over; for the studies checked, unresolved V genes explain less than half of this, and the remainder is unexplained. D and trimming were read from the DNA, whereas the V and J calls and clone size are those reported in that table. The sample includes around 200,000 clones, with 75% to 90% observed a single time. Of the sample, nearly 9.5% is held by the ten largest clones.

Based on the germline V gene, the CDR1 and CDR2 sequences are MNHEY and SVGEGT. Reading from cysteine to phenylalanine, the CDR3 counts 14 amino acids. Solely the CDR3 DNA is kept, with 42 bases framed from the first base. The junction carries 12 bases between V and J, which are trimmed by 0 bases and 7 bases respectively. For this clone: The specificity of this receptor is unknown. No base quality values were provided; no much bigger clone lies one nucleotide off.

In the prospective study, participants were roughly 18 to 100 years old, resided in around 25 geographic areas of the United States, and were enrolled through a virtual design. In the prospective study, participants were assigned to cohorts based on the clinical history participants reported in a screening survey and a study questionnaire. Recovered participants in ImmuneRACE Cohort 3 were defined by two consecutive negative NP/OP PCR tests, clearance by a healthcare professional, or resolution of symptoms. Mobile phlebotomists in the prospective study collected whole blood, serum and a nasopharyngeal or oropharyngeal swab from every participant. Over an approximately two-month period, participants in the prospective study had the option of providing additional blood draws and questionnaires. Prospective study blood samples were shipped either frozen or at room temperature before DNA extraction.

Results and caveats for the whole study, not just this receptor: The quantity of clinical and demographic metadata differed by source and by participant and was supplied without curation.

The source material was PBMCs or T cells enriched from blood (not recorded which). The sequence links TRBV6-2 or TRBV6-3 to TRBJ1-1; TRBD1 is a possible D gene, resting on 6 matching bases. The source of this sequence is a man aged 35 to 55 who had recovered from COVID-19. The DNA reads as follows: TGTGCCAGCAGTTACTCGAGAGTAGGGGGTGAAGCTTTCTTT. Its product reads: CASSYSRVGGEAFF.